This is a list of T cell receptor beta chains from one sample in a study of blood T cell repertoires in COVID-19. Clones were read by immunoSEQ multiplex PCR, and TCRdb kept only the in-frame ones, dropping some. The sample holds about 320,000 clones, 70% to 90% seen once. Sequenced sample: peripheral blood. All receptors derive from a human donor in a cohort sampled during active COVID-19. CDR3s include the opening cysteine and the closing phenylalanine or tryptophan. A D gene is named only where the DNA matches it firmly. Expanded clones get a size class; other rows say once, few or many, or leave the size out.

d_gene	v_gene	j_gene	abundance	CDR3nt	CDR3aa
TRBD2	TRBV5-1	TRBJ2-1	.	TGCGCCAGCAGCATGGGCCGGGGAGGGAATGAGCAGTTCTTC	CASSMGRGGNEQFF
.	TRBV29-1	TRBJ1-1	.	TGCAGCGTTGGAACCTCTATGAACACTGAAGCTTTCTTT	CSVGTSMNTEAFF
TRBD1	TRBV19	TRBJ2-7	.	TGTGCCAGTAAACCGGGACAGGGGGACTACGAGCAGTACTTC	CASKPGQGDYEQYF
.	TRBV10-3	TRBJ2-3	.	TGTGCCATCAGTGTCCGCGGGGCTAGCACAGATACGCAGTATTTT	CAISVRGASTDTQYF
.	TRBV19	TRBJ1-5	.	TGTGCCAGTAGTATTGGGGGCGGTCGTCAGCCCCAGCATTTT	CASSIGGGRQPQHF
TRBD2	TRBV11-2	TRBJ2-6	.	TGTGCCAGCAGCTCCAGCGGGGGGAGCGTCCTGACTTTC	CASSSSGGSVLTF
.	TRBV6-4	TRBJ2-2	.	TGTGCCAGCAGTGACTCCAGGAACACCGGGGAGCTGTTTTTT	CASSDSRNTGELFF
TRBD1	TRBV5-4	TRBJ1-1	.	TGTGCCAGCAGCAAAGGACAGGGTTGGGACACTGAAGCTTTCTTT	CASSKGQGWDTEAFF
TRBD1	TRBV19	TRBJ1-1	few	TGTGCCAGTACCATATCGACCGGGACAGGGAGAACTGAAGCTTTCTTT	CASTISTGTGRTEAFF
.	TRBV7-2	TRBJ2-1	.	TGTGCCAGCAGTCCACAGTACAATGAGCAGTTCTTC	CASSPQYNEQFF
TRBD1	TRBV10-1	TRBJ2-1	.	TGCGCCAGCAGTGACCCTAATACCGGGACAGATCCTTTGAATGAGCAGTTCTTC	CASSDPNTGTDPLNEQFF
.	TRBV6-5	TRBJ2-2	.	TGTGCCAGCCTCGTTACGAACACCGGGGAGCTGTTTTTT	CASLVTNTGELFF
.	TRBV30	TRBJ1-3	.	TGTGCCTGGAGTGTATTCCTAATAAGTTCCTCTGGAAACACCATATATTTT	CAWSVFLISSSGNTIYF
TRBD1	TRBV6-5	TRBJ1-1	.	TGTGCCAGCAGGGCCCGGACAGGGAGGACTGAAGCTTTCTTT	CASRARTGRTEAFF
TRBD2	TRBV2	TRBJ2-1	.	TGTGCCAGCAGCGATCGGCGGGGGGCGAGGGAGCAGTTCTTC	CASSDRRGAREQFF
TRBD2	TRBV10-2	TRBJ2-3	.	TGCGCCAGCAGTGAGCCAGCGGGGGGACCCACAGATACGCAGTATTTT	CASSEPAGGPTDTQYF
TRBD1	TRBV14	TRBJ2-7	.	TGTGCCAGCAGCCGGGACAGGGGCTACGAGCAGTACTTC	CASSRDRGYEQYF
.	TRBV6-1	TRBJ2-2	.	TGTGCCAGCAGTGAAGCGCAGGGCCCTTCGGAGCTGTTTTTT	CASSEAQGPSELFF
TRBD2	TRBV10-2	TRBJ2-2	.	TGCGCCAGTCGGGGGGGAGTTTACACCGGGGAGCTGTTTTTT	CASRGGVYTGELFF
.	TRBV4-2	TRBJ2-1	.	TGTGCCAGCAGCCAAGAATATACGCGGACTCAGTTTGGGAAGTTCTTC	CASSQEYTRTQFGKFF
TRBD1	TRBV25-1	TRBJ1-4	.	TGTGCCAGCAGTGAATTAGGGACAGGGGTAAATTATGAAAAACTGTTTTTT	CASSELGTGVNYEKLFF
.	TRBV19	TRBJ1-3	many	TGTGCCAGTAGTACCGTTGGAAACACCATATATTTT	CASSTVGNTIYF
.	TRBV29-1	TRBJ2-3	.	TGCAGCGTTGCCCTCCCACAAGGGGCAGATACGCAGTATTTT	CSVALPQGADTQYF
.	TRBV12-3/TRBV12-4	TRBJ2-7	.	TGTGCCAGCAGTCCCGACAGTACCTACGAGCAGTACTTC	CASSPDSTYEQYF
.	TRBV15	TRBJ2-7	.	TGTGCCACCAGCAGAGATCGGGGGGCACAATCGGGAGAGCAGTACTTC	CATSRDRGAQSGEQYF
.	TRBV5-6	TRBJ2-2	.	TGTGCCAGCAGACGAGGTCGGGAGCTGTTTTTT	CASRRGRELFF
TRBD1	TRBV2	TRBJ1-1	.	TGTGCCAGCAGATCCGACAGGGTAATGAACACTGAAGCTTTCTTT	CASRSDRVMNTEAFF
.	TRBV27	TRBJ2-7	.	TGTGCCAGCAGTCGAATACTCGAGGGCGACGAGCAGTACTTC	CASSRILEGDEQYF
.	TRBV7-3	TRBJ2-6	.	TGTGCCAGCAGCTTGGGGCTAGGGGCCAACGTCCTGACTTTC	CASSLGLGANVLTF
TRBD1	TRBV5-1	TRBJ1-4	.	TGCGCCAGCAGCCAAGGGACAGCAGCCGAAAAACTGTTTTTT	CASSQGTAAEKLFF
TRBD1	TRBV6-5	TRBJ1-1	.	TGTGCCAGCAGTTACGTAAGACAGGGGACTGAAGCTTTCTTT	CASSYVRQGTEAFF
.	TRBV14	TRBJ2-1	.	TGTGCCAGCAGCCGGCTAAGGGGGAGCTCCTACAATGAGCAGTTCTTC	CASSRLRGSSYNEQFF